This TCR beta chain derives from a study of blood T cell repertoires in COVID-19. The CDR3 is 16 amino acids. Germline CDR1 reads LGHNA; CDR2 reads YNFKEQ. The V end was cut by 0 bases, the J end by 4 bases, with 16 bases between. Sequencing used immunoSEQ multiplex PCR; TCRdb keeps in-frame clones, though not all of them. This table has under 250,000 clones, around nine tenths appearing once. Sample: peripheral blood. This receptor was identified in a man aged 40-55 years with acute or convalescent COVID-19. The chain has TRBV4-2 and TRBJ2-7; D unresolved. The CDR3 protein is CASSQDSGPGYYEQYF. In DNA form, the CDR3 reads TGTGCCAGCAGCCAAGATAGTGGGCCAGGATATTACGAGCAGTACTTC.